This T cell receptor beta chain was recovered during a study of blood T cell repertoires in COVID-19 (dated by TCRdb to 2018 to 2021). For context, the study as a whole: Collaborator samples came from the United States, Italy and Spain and covered acute and convalescent phases of COVID-19. Samples were obtained from the ongoing ImmuneRACE study (first 160 participants) and from 1,200 or so subjects provided by 6 global collaborators. The material from the prospective study consisted of cDNA or gDNA derived from T cells, B-cell-depleted T cells, or PBMCs. The repertoires were released in a freely available public database meant as a resource for research on the immune response to SARS-CoV-2. Where available, HLA class I and class II types were obtained from metadata supplied by the sample provider rather than from assay-based typing. The dataset comprised deeply sampled blood TCRbeta repertoires from subjects exposed to, actively infected with, or recovered from COVID-19. Nearly every sample came with metadata listing a de-identified subject ID, COVID-19 status, age in years and sex. Study-wide findings and limitations: The amount of clinical and demographic metadata varied by source and participant and was provided uncurated.

On this clone itself: Its target antigen remains unknown. Base quality data are lacking; no much larger clone is found one base away.

V has 10 bases trimmed and J has 0 bases trimmed; junction bases matching no gene number 4. CDR1 and CDR2 were assigned from the germline V gene as SGHVS and FQNEAQ. The CDR3, cysteine through phenylalanine, is 14 amino acids long. Only the CDR3 portion is preserved as DNA: 42 bases, with reading frame beginning at the first base. The immunoSEQ Assay, a bias-controlled multiplex PCR, was used to amplify TCRbeta CDR3 regions from genomic DNA. For the original study's pipeline: Nucleated cell counts per sample were estimated from amplification of reference gene primers within the assay. To quantify the absolute abundance of each unique TCRbeta CDR3 rearrangement, sequence reads were collapsed and filtered. For each sample, productive Simpson clonality was calculated by taking the square root of Simpson's diversity index across productive rearrangements. This is the immuneACCESS table as TCRdb keeps it, with only in-frame sequences that have V and J called. A part of the clones is gone; compared with another copy, unresolved V genes explain less than half, and the rest is unexplained. Clone size and the V and J calls come from that table; the DNA yielded D and trimming. For this sample the table gives 150,000 or so clones, of which 83% were detected only once. The top ten clonotypes cover nearly 4.5% of the sample.

Enrolling through a virtual design, the prospective study's participants ranged in age from about 18 to 89 years and lived across roughly 24 United States geographic areas. To assign participants to cohorts, the prospective study relied on clinical history that participants themselves reported in a screening survey and a study questionnaire. ImmuneRACE Cohort 3 recovered participants were defined by two consecutive negative NP/OP PCR tests, healthcare professional clearance, or symptom resolution. Each participant in the prospective study had whole blood, serum and a nasopharyngeal or oropharyngeal swab collected by mobile phlebotomists. Participants in the prospective study had the option to provide additional blood draws and questionnaires over a roughly two-month period. Before DNA extraction, blood samples from the prospective study were shipped at room temperature or frozen.

Sequencing was performed on PBMCs or T cells enriched from blood (not recorded which). This sequence uses TRBV7-8 and TRBJ2-3; TRBD2 agrees with 10 junctional bases. The receptor comes from a woman aged 45 to 65 who had recovered from COVID-19. The DNA sequence reads TGTGCCACTGAGCGGGGGGGCAGCACAGATACGCAGTATTTT. Translated, this gives CATERGGSTDTQYF.